This T cell receptor beta chain was observed in a study of regulatory T cells in long-lasting Graves disease. Arm-PCR of CDR3 regions with iRepertoire HTBI primers generated TCR beta libraries. MiXCR was run by TCRdb on the multiplex PCR reads, yielding one entry per CDR3 protein. The sample lists 650,000 to 850,000 distinct CDR3 sequences; around 30% were seen once. The germline V gene has CDR1 SGHRS and CDR2 YFSETQ. V lost 4 bases and J lost 6, with 13 bases in between. The CDR3 is 14 amino acids. To note about this clonotype: The antigen remains unidentified.

The time point denotes: persistent/refractory GD, antithyroid drugs over 5 years with positive TRAb. Construction of the TCR library relied on RNA isolated from PBMCs. Findings and caveats of the study: Persistent disease was characterized by preferential usage of TRBV28, TRBJ1-2 and TRBJ2-5.

The chain joins TRBV5-1 to TRBJ2-2; D is undetermined. Sequences were derived from peripheral blood mononuclear cells (PBMCs), sampled when the disease was refractory, from a patient treated with antithyroid drugs. The TCR was taken from a female donor with Graves disease. CDR3 nucleotides: TGCGCCAGCAGCCCGACGGCGCTCCCCGGGGAGCTGTTTTTT. Its translation: CASSPTALPGELFF.